This T cell receptor beta chain was profiled in a study of blood T cell repertoires in COVID-19. The method was immunoSEQ multiplex PCR; TCRdb's version includes in-frame clones alone and lacks a portion of them. There are 180,000 or so clones in the sample; about 76% occur only once, and roughly 8.8% lies in the top ten. Germline lookup yields CDR1 SGHTA and CDR2 FQGNSA. The length of the CDR3 is 13 residues. Trimming took 4 bases from V and 3 from J, leaving 10 bases between them. Sequencing was carried out using peripheral blood. The chain has TRBV7-2 and TRBJ2-7; perhaps TRBD1 as D (5 bases). This sequence originates from a woman in her 50s with active or convalescent COVID-19. CDR3 in amino acids: CASSSRQNYEQYF. The CDR3 DNA is TGTGCCAGCAGCTCGCGACAGAACTACGAGCAGTACTTC.